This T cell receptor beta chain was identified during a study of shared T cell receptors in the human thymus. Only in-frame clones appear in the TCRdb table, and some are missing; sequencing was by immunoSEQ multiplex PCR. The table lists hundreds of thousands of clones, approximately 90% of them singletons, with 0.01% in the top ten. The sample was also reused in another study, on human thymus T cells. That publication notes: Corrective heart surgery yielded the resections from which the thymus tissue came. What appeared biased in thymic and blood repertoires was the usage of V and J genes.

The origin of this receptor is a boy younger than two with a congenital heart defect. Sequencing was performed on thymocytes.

In nucleotides, the CDR3 is TGTGCCAGCAGCTCCGGGACAGGGAGTAGGTACGAGCAGTACTTC. Translation gives CASSSGTGSRYEQYF. V gene TRBV7-8 combines with J gene TRBJ2-7; TRBD1 matches 9 bases. The germline CDR1 and CDR2 sequences are SGHVS and FQNEAQ. V trimming: 4 bases; J trimming: 4 bases; junction bases outside the gene matches: 8. This CDR3 contains 15 residues.